The T cell receptor (beta chain) described here comes from a study of blood T cells in healthy people across ages. The use of a sample-barcoded 5' primer and a J-beta primer mix characterized a second PCR of about 6 to 12 cycles. TCRdb called the 5' RACE reads again in MiXCR, with one record for every CDR3 protein. The sample yields about 640,000 distinct CDR3 sequences, approximately 59% seen once. This clonotype showed up just a few times. This TCR was sampled from a man aged 60-69 years in good health. Sequenced material: blood.

CDR3 in DNA: TGTGCCATCAGTGACGACAGGGGGCCAGAGACCCAGTACTTC. It translates to CAISDDRGPETQYF. This chain links TRBV10-3 with TRBJ2-5; 10 bases are a match to TRBD1. CDR1 ENHRY and CDR2 SYGVKD come from the germline V gene. V lost 3 bases to trimming and J lost 4 bases; unmatched junction nucleotides: 2. The CDR3 consists of 14 residues.